The 31 T cell receptor beta chains below all came from one sample that was sequenced in a study of graft-versus-host responses after intestinal transplantation. Once graft tissue had been processed, intraepithelial and lamina propria lymphocytes were released. Profiling relied on immunoSEQ multiplex PCR, and the TCRdb table lists in-frame clones only, not all of them. This sample has 1,000 or so clones, with about three quarters found just once. The specimen was ileum tissue, collected 7 days after intestinal transplantation. All receptors come from a human patient who received an intestinal transplant, so some T cells may come from the graft donor.

V is TRBV6-6 and J is TRBJ1-3, with 8 bases lining up with TRBD1. The CDR3 is made up of 14 amino acids. V trimming: 5 bases; J trimming: 5 bases; junction bases outside the gene matches: 5. The germline CDR1 and CDR2 sequences are MNHNY and SVGAGI (reference sequence). The chain's CDR3 is CASSPGQGRNTIYF. The CDR3 DNA is TGTGCCAGCAGTCCTGGACAGGGACGAAACACCATATATTTT.

V gene TRBV7-8 combines with J gene TRBJ2-3; TRBD1 or TRBD2 may be the D gene (6 bases each). Deletions cut 5 bases from V and 0 bases from J, with 15 bases between. The CDR3 runs 16 residues. Germline CDR1 is SGHVS and CDR2 is FQNEAQ. The CDR3 coding sequence is TGTGCCAGCAGCCCGGTAGGGGGGCTGAGCACAGATACGCAGTATTTT. Amino acids: CASSPVGGLSTDTQYF.

For this clone: The sample has other DNA sequences that encode this CDR3 too. The rearrangement uses TRBV6-1 and TRBJ2-1; 11 positions match TRBD2. V was clipped by 5 bases and J by 5 bases; unmatched bases: 5. Germline V gives CDR1 MNHNS, CDR2 SASEGT. This CDR3 has 15 amino acids. The DNA of the CDR3 is TGTGCCAGCAGTCCTAGCGGGGGGCCTAACAATGAGCAGTTCTTC. Amino acid sequence: CASSPSGGPNNEQFF.

The chain combines TRBV15 with TRBJ1-6, with a possible D match to TRBD1 (6 bases). V was pared by 4 bases and J by 7 bases, with 14 bases between. CDR3 length: 15 residues. CDR1 is LNHNV, CDR2 YYDKDF, per germline (reference sequence). This CDR3 reads CATSTQGRVNSPLHF. As DNA, the CDR3 is TGTGCCACCAGCACACAGGGACGGGTAAATTCACCCCTCCACTTT.

The chain carries TRBV30 and TRBJ2-1, with TRBD2 matching over 11 bases. CDR1 is GTSNPN and CDR2 is SVGIG in the germline V gene (reference sequence). V lost 4 bases to trimming and J lost 13 bases; unmatched junction nucleotides: 6. This CDR3 is 12 amino acids long. The CDR3 DNA reads as TGTGCCTGGACTAGCGGGGGGCCGGGACAGTTCTTC. Translation gives CAWTSGGPGQFF.

V gene TRBV7-9 combines with J gene TRBJ1-2; D is uncertain. Trimming shortened V by 2 bases and J by 5 bases, and 12 bases separated the two germline ends. Germline loops: CDR1 SEHNR, CDR2 FQNEAQ (reference sequence). The CDR3 contains 14 residues. The CDR3 bases are TGTGCCAGCAGCTTATCCGAGGTAGTATATGGCTACACCTTC. Protein: CASSLSEVVYGYTF.

The chain couples TRBV4-1 to TRBJ2-6; D not certain. Trimming pared 2 bases from V and 3 bases from J, leaving 5 bases between. CDR3 length: 14 residues. Germline V CDR1 and CDR2: MGHRA, YSYEKL. In DNA form, the CDR3 reads TGCGCCAGCAGCCAACCCGGTGGGGCCAACGTCCTGACTTTC. It translates to CASSQPGGANVLTF.

This chain connects TRBV28 to TRBJ1-6; D is unclear. V was trimmed by 5 bases and J by 0 bases, leaving 14 bases between them. This CDR3 contains 17 residues. Looked up from germline, CDR1 is MDHEN and CDR2 is SYDVKM. DNA of the CDR3: TGTGCCAGCAGTCTACTGGCGTTGAGCTCCTATAATTCACCCCTCCACTTT. Translating it yields CASSLLALSSYNSPLHF.

The sample holds one count of this clone. The J gene is TRBJ2-6, the V gene TRBV19, with 9 bases lining up with TRBD1. This CDR3 has 17 residues. V shed 3 bases, J shed 0 bases, and the junction held 3 bases outside the gene matches. Germline loops: CDR1 LNHDA, CDR2 SQIVND (reference sequence). The CDR3 DNA follows: TGTGCCAGTAGTATTGGGACAGGGAACTCTGGGGCCAACGTCCTGACTTTC. Amino acids: CASSIGTGNSGANVLTF.

The chain carries TRBV6-1 and TRBJ2-1; 8 positions agree with TRBD2. Germline lookup yields CDR1 MNHNS and CDR2 SASEGT. V was pared by 7 bases and J by 6 bases, with 11 bases of the junction left unmatched. The CDR3 runs 15 residues. The CDR3 is CASKFTGGPINEQFF. The CDR3 DNA is TGTGCCAGCAAATTCACGGGGGGGCCCATCAATGAGCAGTTCTTC.

For the CDR3, the DNA is TGTGCCAGCAGCTTGGACGCGGGCGGGGGGTCTAATCAGCCCCAGCATTTT. It yields the protein CASSLDAGGGSNQPQHF. The J gene is TRBJ1-5, the V gene TRBV5-5, with a possible D match to TRBD1 (5 bases). V was shortened by 0 bases and J by 4 bases, with 17 bases between the two germline ends. Germline lookup yields CDR1 SGHKS and CDR2 YYEKEE (reference sequence). The CDR3 has 17 residues.

The V gene is TRBV28, the J gene TRBJ2-3, with a weak D call TRBD2 (5 bases). CDR3 length equals 13 residues. Trimming pared 6 bases from V and 6 bases from J, leaving 13 bases between. CDR1 and CDR2 (germline): MDHEN, SYDVKM. DNA of the CDR3: TGTGCCAGCAGGCTGGGGAGTCTGGATACGCAGTATTTT. This gives the protein CASRLGSLDTQYF.

The CDR3 loop reads CAWSGGDRVSNEQYF. The CDR3, as DNA: TGTGCCTGGAGCGGCGGGGACAGGGTATCGAACGAGCAGTACTTC. The rearrangement joins TRBV30 to TRBJ2-7; TRBD1 agrees at 9 bases. The CDR3 has 15 residues. Unmatched junction bases numbered 11, after V lost 3 bases and J lost 5 bases. Germline CDR1 GTSNPN, CDR2 SVGIG (reference sequence).

The chain is built from TRBV6-9 and TRBJ1-5, with D tentatively TRBD1 (5 bases). The germline V gene has CDR1 MNHGY and CDR2 SVAAGI. The CDR3 length is 13 residues. V was pared by 6 bases and J by 1 base, with 7 bases between. DNA of the CDR3: TGTGCCAGCAGCCAGGGAAGCAATCAGCCCCAGCATTTT. Its translation is CASSQGSNQPQHF.

The V call is TRBV9, the J call TRBJ2-7; possible D gene TRBD2, 5 bases. V shed 3 bases and J shed 0 bases, with 10 bases lying between them. The V gene's germline CDR1 is SGDLS and CDR2 YYNGEE. This CDR3 region has 14 residues. CDR3 coding DNA: TGTGCCAGCAGCGAGCGGTCGTACTCCTACGAGCAGTACTTC. Residues: CASSERSYSYEQYF.

This clone was found a few times. CDR3 sequence reads: CASSHPGNTEAFF. As DNA, the CDR3 is TGTGCCAGCAGCCACCCAGGGAACACTGAAGCTTTCTTT. The chain recombines TRBV7-9 with TRBJ1-1; D is ambiguous. The CDR3 totals 13 residues. V was cut by 5 bases and J by 1 base, with 8 bases left in between. From germline, CDR1 is SEHNR and CDR2 FQNEAQ (reference sequence).

This clone has only a few counts. The sample contains more than one DNA sequence encoding this CDR3. The rearrangement joins TRBV6-5 to TRBJ1-1, with D maybe TRBD1 (6 bases). This CDR3 has 15 amino acids. Germline V gene sequence: CDR1 MNHEY, CDR2 SVGAGI. V lost 7 bases to trimming and J lost 2 bases, with 17 bases between them. Here the CDR3 DNA reads TGTGCCAGCACGATGGCTGGGGGCCCAAACACTGAAGCTTTCTTT. It specifies CASTMAGGPNTEAFF.

This sequence joins TRBV11-2 and TRBJ2-5; D is unclear. The ends were cut back, 3 bases at V and 5 bases at J, with 22 bases in the middle. CDR1 SGHAT and CDR2 FQNNGV come from the germline V gene. The CDR3 runs to 17 residues. CDR3 residues: CASSFSSLSRVRETQYF. The CDR3 DNA follows: TGTGCCAGCAGCTTCTCCTCTTTAAGTCGGGTGAGGGAGACCCAGTACTTC. Full variable domain (missing parts from reference TRBV11-2 and TRBJ2-5): EAGVAQSPRYKIIEKRQSVAFWCNPISGHATLYWYQQILGQGPKLLIQFQNNGVVDDSQLPKDRFSAERLKGVDSTLKIQPAKLEDSAVYLCASSFSSLSRVRETQYFGPGTRLLVL.

This chain uses TRBV6-5 with TRBJ2-1, with TRBD1 as a possible D gene (5 bases). The V gene's germline CDR1 is MNHEY and CDR2 SVGAGI. The CDR3 is 13 residues long. The V end lost 9 bases, the J end lost 9 bases, and 18 bases lay between the germline ends. The CDR3 sequence is CASSFGRASEQFF. DNA for the CDR3: TGTGCCAGTTCCTTCGGCAGGGCCAGTGAGCAGTTCTTC.

V gene TRBV13 combines with J gene TRBJ2-1; 10 bases fit TRBD2. Losses at the gene ends were 0 bases for V and 6 bases for J; bases not matched to a gene: 5. CDR3 length: 16 amino acids. Germline CDR1 PRHDT, CDR2 FYEKMQ (reference sequence). The CDR3: CASSLGRLAGVNEQFF. Here the CDR3 DNA reads TGTGCCAGCAGCTTAGGTCGTCTAGCGGGAGTCAATGAGCAGTTCTTC.

The chain recombines TRBV6-5 with TRBJ1-1; D gene uncertain. Germline V lookup: CDR1 MNHEY, CDR2 SVGAGI. The germline V and J ends were trimmed by 2 bases and 1 base, with 14 bases remaining between them. The CDR3 covers 16 residues. CDR3 sequence reads: CASSYTSPGWNTEAFF. CDR3 coding DNA: TGTGCCAGCAGTTACACCTCCCCCGGGTGGAACACTGAAGCTTTCTTT.

The chain recombines TRBV6-5 with TRBJ1-5; unclear D gene. Germline-derived CDR1 and CDR2 are MNHEY and SVGAGI. V dropped 5 bases and J dropped 5 bases, with 13 bases sitting between them. The CDR3 is 14 residues long. CDR3 nucleotides: TGTGCCAGCAGTGAGGCCATAGCACATCAGCCCCAGCATTTT. The encoded protein is CASSEAIAHQPQHF.

This clone appeared a few times. This sequence joins TRBV6-5 and TRBJ2-3; no reliable D call. The CDR3 spans 13 residues. Trimming removed 2 bases from V and 2 bases from J, with 5 bases in between. Germline V lookup: CDR1 MNHEY, CDR2 SVGAGI. The CDR3 here is CASSYGFTDTQYF. The CDR3 nucleotides read TGTGCCAGCAGTTACGGATTCACAGATACGCAGTATTTT.

This clone has only one observation. The chain couples TRBV7-9 to TRBJ1-4; TRBD1 matches at 7 bases. CDR1 is SEHNR and CDR2 is FQNEAQ in the germline V gene (reference sequence). The ends lost 1 base at V and 2 bases at J; junction bases unmatched: 4. The CDR3 spans 16 residues. CDR3 sequence reads: CASSLEQGMTNEKLFF. The CDR3 DNA reads TGTGCCAGCAGCTTAGAACAGGGGATGACTAATGAAAAACTGTTTTTT.

The V call is TRBV28, the J call TRBJ2-3; 8 bases are shared with TRBD2. With 5 bases clipped from V and 1 base from J, the junction kept 8 bases outside the gene matches. The CDR3 has 16 residues. The germline V gene has CDR1 MDHEN and CDR2 SYDVKM. The CDR3, as DNA: TGTGCCAGCAGTAAGTTCGCGGGGGGAGGCACAGATACGCAGTATTTT. Its translation is CASSKFAGGGTDTQYF.

The V call is TRBV6-1, the J call TRBJ2-7, with D tentatively TRBD1 or TRBD2 (5 bases each). The CDR3 sequence is 16 residues long. The V end was cut by 6 bases, the J end by 7 bases, with 25 bases between. Germline V gene data show CDR1 as MNHNS and CDR2 as SASEGT. DNA of the CDR3: TGTGCCAGCAGAGAAAAGAGGGGAGTGGTACCGGGTGAGCAGTACTTC. It specifies CASREKRGVVPGEQYF.

With respect to this clone: Other nucleotide sequences in the sample specify the same CDR3. The gene calls are TRBV15 and TRBJ1-5; D call uncertain. The CDR3 is 13 amino acids. Germline CDR1 reads LNHNV; CDR2 reads YYDKDF (reference sequence). The V gene lost 3 bases and the J gene lost 6 bases, with 9 bases spanning the gap. CDR3 protein: CATSSNRVQPQHF. The CDR3 DNA reads as TGTGCCACCAGCAGTAATCGGGTTCAGCCCCAGCATTTT.

V gene TRBV10-2 combines with J gene TRBJ2-2; weak D call: TRBD1 (5 bases). V gave up 6 bases and J gave up 2 bases, with 10 bases separating them. The CDR3 runs 14 residues. In germline, CDR1 is WSHSY, CDR2 SAAADI. The CDR3, as DNA: TGCGCCAGCAGGGTCAGGGTAAACACCGGGGAGCTGTTTTTT. This sequence encodes CASRVRVNTGELFF.

By share, this clone counts as hyperexpanded (1% or more). The chain is built from TRBV27 and TRBJ1-1; maybe TRBD1 (5 bases). The germline CDR1 and CDR2 sequences are MNHEY and SMNVEV (reference sequence). With 5 bases removed from V and 4 bases from J, the gap between germline ends came to 11 bases. The CDR3 sequence is 13 residues long. DNA of the CDR3: TGTGCCAGCAGTATCGGGGGGGGCACTGAAGCTTTCTTT. Protein: CASSIGGGTEAFF.

The V gene is TRBV9, the J gene TRBJ2-1; 9 positions match TRBD2. Germline V gives CDR1 SGDLS, CDR2 YYNGEE. V was clipped by 4 bases and J by 8 bases; unmatched bases: 13. There are 16 residues in the CDR3. The CDR3: CASSISSGGQGDEQFF. In nucleotides, the CDR3 is TGTGCCAGCAGCATCTCAAGCGGGGGGCAGGGCGATGAGCAGTTCTTC.

A single count supports this clone. This chain links TRBV10-1 with TRBJ2-2; D call uncertain. The germline V gene has CDR1 WNHNN and CDR2 SYGVQD (reference sequence). There are 12 residues in the CDR3. The V end lost 2 bases, the J end lost 6 bases, and 4 bases lay between the germline ends. The CDR3 nucleotides read TGCGCCAGCAGTGAGATCGCCGGGGAGCTGTTTTTT. Translating gives CASSEIAGELFF.